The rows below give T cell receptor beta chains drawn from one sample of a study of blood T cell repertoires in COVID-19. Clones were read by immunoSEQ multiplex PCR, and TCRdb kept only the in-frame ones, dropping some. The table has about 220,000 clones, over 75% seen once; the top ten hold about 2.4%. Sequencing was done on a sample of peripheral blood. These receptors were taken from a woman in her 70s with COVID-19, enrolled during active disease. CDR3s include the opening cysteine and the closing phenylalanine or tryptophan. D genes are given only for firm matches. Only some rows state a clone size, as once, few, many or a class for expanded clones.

cdr3_nt: TGCGCCAGCAGCCAAGCCGGGGGACGACTGGATGAGCAGTTCTTC
cdr3_aa: CASSQAGGRLDEQFF
v_call: TRBV4-3
j_call: TRBJ2-1
d_call: NA
clone_size: NA

cdr3_nt: TGTGCCAGCAGCTTTACTGCTTACAATGAGCAGTTCTTC
cdr3_aa: CASSFTAYNEQFF
v_call: TRBV7-2
j_call: TRBJ2-1
d_call: NA
clone_size: few

cdr3_nt: TGTGCCAGCGGCTCAGGGGGCCGTTCACCCCTCCACTTT
cdr3_aa: CASGSGGRSPLHF
v_call: TRBV6-5
j_call: TRBJ1-6
d_call: TRBD1
clone_size: NA

cdr3_nt: TGTGCCAGCAGCTTAGTCCCAGGGGTGTTTAGGACTGAAGCTTTCTTT
cdr3_aa: CASSLVPGVFRTEAFF
v_call: TRBV11-3
j_call: TRBJ1-1
d_call: NA
clone_size: NA

cdr3_nt: TGTGCCAGCAGCGGAAGGTATTTCGGGTATGGCTACACCTTC
cdr3_aa: CASSGRYFGYGYTF
v_call: TRBV11-1
j_call: TRBJ1-2
d_call: NA
clone_size: NA

cdr3_nt: TGTGCCATCAGTGTTGGGGGCTCCGGAAACACCATATATTTT
cdr3_aa: CAISVGGSGNTIYF
v_call: TRBV10-3
j_call: TRBJ1-3
d_call: NA
clone_size: few

cdr3_nt: TGTGCCTGGAGTCGACAGCTGAACACTGAAGCTTTCTTT
cdr3_aa: CAWSRQLNTEAFF
v_call: TRBV30
j_call: TRBJ1-1
d_call: NA
clone_size: NA

cdr3_nt: TGCGCCAGCAGCCAAGGGGGACAGTTTACTGAAGCTTTCTTT
cdr3_aa: CASSQGGQFTEAFF
v_call: TRBV4-1
j_call: TRBJ1-1
d_call: TRBD1
clone_size: NA

cdr3_nt: TGTGCCAGCATGAGGCAGGGGGCGGGACAGCCCCAGCATTTT
cdr3_aa: CASMRQGAGQPQHF
v_call: TRBV2
j_call: TRBJ1-5
d_call: TRBD1
clone_size: NA

cdr3_nt: TGTGCCAGCAGCCCTGACAGACGAAGGGCTGCTTTCTTT
cdr3_aa: CASSPDRRRAAFF
v_call: TRBV7-9
j_call: TRBJ1-1
d_call: NA
clone_size: NA

cdr3_nt: TGCGCCAGCAGCCCCTCCTCGGCGGGCAACACCTACAATGAGCAGTTCTTC
cdr3_aa: CASSPSSAGNTYNEQFF
v_call: TRBV5-1
j_call: TRBJ2-1
d_call: NA
clone_size: NA

cdr3_nt: TGTGCCAGCAGTTTATTCCGCGACAGGGGTCGGGGTCGAGACGAGCAGTACTTC
cdr3_aa: CASSLFRDRGRGRDEQYF
v_call: TRBV27
j_call: TRBJ2-7
d_call: TRBD1
clone_size: NA

cdr3_nt: TGTGCCAGCAGCCAGTCCGGGACAGCGAATCAGCCCCAGCATTTT
cdr3_aa: CASSQSGTANQPQHF
v_call: TRBV3-1/TRBV3-2
j_call: TRBJ1-5
d_call: TRBD1
clone_size: once

cdr3_nt: TGTGCCAGTAGTGGTGGGACTAGCGGCTACAATGAGCAGTTCTTC
cdr3_aa: CASSGGTSGYNEQFF
v_call: TRBV19
j_call: TRBJ2-1
d_call: TRBD2
clone_size: few

cdr3_nt: TGCGCCAGCAGCTTGGACGGGGCTCGGGGGAATGAGCAGTTCTTC
cdr3_aa: CASSLDGARGNEQFF
v_call: TRBV5-1
j_call: TRBJ2-1
d_call: NA
clone_size: NA

cdr3_nt: TGTGCCAGCACCCGGGACAGGGATGCAGAGACCCAGTACTTC
cdr3_aa: CASTRDRDAETQYF
v_call: TRBV7-2
j_call: TRBJ2-5
d_call: TRBD1
clone_size: NA

cdr3_nt: TGTGCCAGCAGCTCCCTGCCCCTACTAGCGGGAGAAACCGGGGAGCTGTTTTTT
cdr3_aa: CASSSLPLLAGETGELFF
v_call: TRBV7-6
j_call: TRBJ2-2
d_call: TRBD2
clone_size: NA

cdr3_nt: TGTGCCAGCAGCACTGATCCCTCAGGGATCAGGGAGCTGTTTTTT
cdr3_aa: CASSTDPSGIRELFF
v_call: TRBV7-3
j_call: TRBJ2-2
d_call: NA
clone_size: NA

cdr3_nt: TGTGCCAGCCACAGGAACACCGGGGAGCTGTTTTTT
cdr3_aa: CASHRNTGELFF
v_call: TRBV6-5
j_call: TRBJ2-2
d_call: NA
clone_size: NA

cdr3_nt: TGTGCCAGCAGTTACTCGGCTAGCGGCAACTACAATGAGCAGTTCTTC
cdr3_aa: CASSYSASGNYNEQFF
v_call: TRBV6-5
j_call: TRBJ2-1
d_call: TRBD2
clone_size: NA

cdr3_nt: TGTGCCAGCAGTTTTCTCAGTTTCAGGGGGCGTGTAAATGGCTACACCTTC
cdr3_aa: CASSFLSFRGRVNGYTF
v_call: TRBV27
j_call: TRBJ1-2
d_call: TRBD1
clone_size: NA

cdr3_nt: TGTGCCAGCAGCCTATACAGGGGAGAAAAACTGTTTTTT
cdr3_aa: CASSLYRGEKLFF
v_call: TRBV6-5
j_call: TRBJ1-4
d_call: TRBD1
clone_size: NA

cdr3_nt: TGTGCCAGCAGGCCCGGGACTAGCGGGATCCATGAGCAGTTCTTC
cdr3_aa: CASRPGTSGIHEQFF
v_call: TRBV2
j_call: TRBJ2-1
d_call: TRBD2
clone_size: NA

cdr3_nt: TGTGCCAGCAGCTTAGATGGGTTAGCGGGACTCGATACGCAGTATTTT
cdr3_aa: CASSLDGLAGLDTQYF
v_call: TRBV7-2
j_call: TRBJ2-3
d_call: TRBD2
clone_size: NA

cdr3_nt: TGTGCCAGCCGGGCTAGCGGCTCCTACGAGCAGTACTTC
cdr3_aa: CASRASGSYEQYF
v_call: TRBV11-1
j_call: TRBJ2-7
d_call: TRBD2
clone_size: once

cdr3_nt: TGTGCCAGCAGCCAGGGACTAGCCACGGGGGAGCAGTTCTTC
cdr3_aa: CASSQGLATGEQFF
v_call: TRBV14
j_call: TRBJ2-1
d_call: TRBD2
clone_size: NA

cdr3_nt: TGTGCCAGCAGGCGGGCAGAGACCCAGTACTTC
cdr3_aa: CASRRAETQYF
v_call: TRBV6-5
j_call: TRBJ2-5
d_call: NA
clone_size: once

cdr3_nt: TGTGCCAGCAGTCCCACAGGGGCGGATGAAAAACTGTTTTTT
cdr3_aa: CASSPTGADEKLFF
v_call: TRBV6-5
j_call: TRBJ1-4
d_call: TRBD1
clone_size: NA

cdr3_nt: TGTGCCAGCTCACCGGGGGAGGGCGAGCAGTACTTC
cdr3_aa: CASSPGEGEQYF
v_call: TRBV18
j_call: TRBJ2-7
d_call: TRBD2
clone_size: NA

cdr3_nt: TGTGCCAGCAGCTGGGGCAGGGCGGTGGTCTATGGCTACACCTTC
cdr3_aa: CASSWGRAVVYGYTF
v_call: TRBV7-9
j_call: TRBJ1-2
d_call: NA
clone_size: once

cdr3_nt: TGTGCCAGCAGCAATAGCGGGACTTCCTACAATGAGCAGTTCTTC
cdr3_aa: CASSNSGTSYNEQFF
v_call: TRBV5-8
j_call: TRBJ2-1
d_call: TRBD2
clone_size: NA

cdr3_nt: TGTGCCAGCACCCCGTCGGGGGGGAGCTACGAGCAGTACTTC
cdr3_aa: CASTPSGGSYEQYF
v_call: TRBV5-4
j_call: TRBJ2-7
d_call: TRBD2
clone_size: NA

cdr3_nt: TGTGCCAGCAGTGAAGCAAACATCGATCAGCCCCAGCATTTT
cdr3_aa: CASSEANIDQPQHF
v_call: TRBV6-1
j_call: TRBJ1-5
d_call: NA
clone_size: once

cdr3_nt: TGTGCCAGCAGCCAACAGGGAAGGAACACCGGGGAGCTGTTTTTT
cdr3_aa: CASSQQGRNTGELFF
v_call: TRBV7-2
j_call: TRBJ2-2
d_call: NA
clone_size: NA

cdr3_nt: TGCAGCGTTGAGAGGAGGACAGGACCAACGAACACCGGGGAGCTGTTTTTT
cdr3_aa: CSVERRTGPTNTGELFF
v_call: TRBV29-1
j_call: TRBJ2-2
d_call: TRBD1
clone_size: NA